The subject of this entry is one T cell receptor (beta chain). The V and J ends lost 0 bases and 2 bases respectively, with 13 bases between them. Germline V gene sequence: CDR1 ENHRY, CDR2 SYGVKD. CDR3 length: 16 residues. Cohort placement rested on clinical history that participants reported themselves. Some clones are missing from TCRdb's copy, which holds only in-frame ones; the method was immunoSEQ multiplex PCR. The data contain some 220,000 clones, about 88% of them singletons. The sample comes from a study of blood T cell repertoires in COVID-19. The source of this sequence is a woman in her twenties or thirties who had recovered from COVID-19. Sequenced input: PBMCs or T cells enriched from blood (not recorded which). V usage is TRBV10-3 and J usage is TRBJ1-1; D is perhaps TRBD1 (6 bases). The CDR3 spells CAISESLETGNTEAFF. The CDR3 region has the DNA TGTGCCATCAGTGAGTCGCTGGAGACAGGTAACACTGAAGCTTTCTTT.